This T cell receptor (beta chain) was obtained from a study of siplizumab effects on memory and regulatory T cells. The repertoire was sequenced with immunoSEQ multiplex PCR; TCRdb's copy has only in-frame clones and lacks some. The table shows 62,000 or so clones, with less than 90% occurring only once. The germline V gene has CDR1 SGHNT and CDR2 YYREEE (reference sequence). CDR3 length equals 14 residues. V was pared by 4 bases and J by 2 bases, with 11 bases between. General study results and limits: Whether proliferating Tregs in siplizumab cultures suppress was not functionally confirmed. Where siplizumab was present, mappable alloreactive CD4+ clones averaged roughly 72% Treg-derived, compared with 25% to 30% in controls.

Across a few donor pairs, the naive, memory, effector memory and TEMRA subsets were sequenced without stimulation. Comments on this clone: What it binds is not known.

This chain connects TRBV5-4 to TRBJ2-3; D is possibly TRBD2 (6 bases). The clonotype was recovered from a human donor in good health. Sequencing used memory CD4+ T cells sorted from blood. CDR3 sequence: CASSDGTHTDTQYF. In DNA, the CDR3 is TGTGCCAGCAGCGATGGGACTCACACAGATACGCAGTATTTT. The entire variable domain, with the rest obtained from reference TRBV5-4 and TRBJ2-3, is as follows: ETGVTQSPTHLIKTRGQQVTLRCSSQSGHNTVSWYQQALGQGPQFIFQYYREEENGRGNFPPRFSGLQFPNYSSELNVNALELDDSALYLCASSDGTHTDTQYFGPGTRLTVL.